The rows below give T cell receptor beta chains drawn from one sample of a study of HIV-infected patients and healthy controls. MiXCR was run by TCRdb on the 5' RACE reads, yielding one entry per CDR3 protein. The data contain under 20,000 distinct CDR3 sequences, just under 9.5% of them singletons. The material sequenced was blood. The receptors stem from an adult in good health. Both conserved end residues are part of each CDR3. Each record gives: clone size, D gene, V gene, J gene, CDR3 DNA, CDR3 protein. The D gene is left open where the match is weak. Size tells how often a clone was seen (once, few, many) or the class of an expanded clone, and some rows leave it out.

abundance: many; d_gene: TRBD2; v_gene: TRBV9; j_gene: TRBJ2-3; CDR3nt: TGTGCCAGCAGCCGGGGGGACCCATCCTCAGATACGCAGTATTTT; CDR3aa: CASSRGDPSSDTQYF
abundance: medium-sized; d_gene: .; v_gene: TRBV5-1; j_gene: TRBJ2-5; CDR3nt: TGCGCCAGCAATTGGGGGGATACTGGCCAAGAGACCCAGTACTTC; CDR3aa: CASNWGDTGQETQYF
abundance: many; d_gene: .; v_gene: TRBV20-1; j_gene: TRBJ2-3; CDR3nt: TGCAGTGCTCGGGACCAACTGTCGTATTTT; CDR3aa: CSARDQLSYF
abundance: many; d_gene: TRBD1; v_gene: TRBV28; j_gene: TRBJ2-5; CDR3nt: TGTGCCAGCAACCGGGACAGAATGAAAGAGACCCAGTACTTC; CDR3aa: CASNRDRMKETQYF
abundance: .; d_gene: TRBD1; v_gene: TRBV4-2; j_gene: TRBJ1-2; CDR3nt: TGTGCCAGCAGCCCGGACAGGGTCATTGTTCTTAATGGCTACACCTTC; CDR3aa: CASSPDRVIVLNGYTF
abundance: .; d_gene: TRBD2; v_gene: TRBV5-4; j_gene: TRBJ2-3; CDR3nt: TGTGCCAGCAGCTTTGGGACTAGCGGGATGACAGATACGCAGTATTTT; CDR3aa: CASSFGTSGMTDTQYF
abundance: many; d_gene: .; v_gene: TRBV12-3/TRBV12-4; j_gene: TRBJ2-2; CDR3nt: TGTGCCAGCAGTTCCGCCGCCGGGGAGCTGTTTTTT; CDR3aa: CASSSAAGELFF
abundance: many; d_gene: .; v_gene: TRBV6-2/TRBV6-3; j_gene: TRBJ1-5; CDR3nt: TGTGCCAGCACCGGGACGGACGTGAATCAGCCCCAGCATTTT; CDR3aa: CASTGTDVNQPQHF
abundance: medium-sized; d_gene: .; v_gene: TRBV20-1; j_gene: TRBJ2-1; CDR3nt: TGCAGTGGAACACGGGGGGCTGATAGTAATGAGCAGTTCTTC; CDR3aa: CSGTRGADSNEQFF
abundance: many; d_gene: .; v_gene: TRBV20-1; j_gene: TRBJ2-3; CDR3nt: TGCAGCTCCGACAGAGTTAGCACAGATACGCAGTATTTT; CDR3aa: CSSDRVSTDTQYF
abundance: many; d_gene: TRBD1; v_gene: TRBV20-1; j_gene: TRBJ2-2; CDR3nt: TGCAGTGCTAGAAAGCACAGGGGGTATGACACCGGGGAGCTGTTTTTT; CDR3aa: CSARKHRGYDTGELFF
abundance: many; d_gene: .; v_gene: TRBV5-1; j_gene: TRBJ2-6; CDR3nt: TGCGCCAGCAGCTTACAGGGAGCCTCTGGGGCCAACGTCCTGACTTTC; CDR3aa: CASSLQGASGANVLTF
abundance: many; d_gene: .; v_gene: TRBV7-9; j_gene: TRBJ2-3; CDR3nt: TGTGCCAGCAGCCCCAACACCTTAACCCACCACACAGATACGCAGTATTTT; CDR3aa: CASSPNTLTHHTDTQYF
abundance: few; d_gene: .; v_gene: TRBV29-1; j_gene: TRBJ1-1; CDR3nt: TGCAGCGTTGAAGGCCGCAGGGCTGAAGCTTTCTTT; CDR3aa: CSVEGRRAEAFF
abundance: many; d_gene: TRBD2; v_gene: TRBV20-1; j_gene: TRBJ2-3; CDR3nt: TGCAGTGCTAGAAAGGGAGCTAGCGGGACGACAGATACGCAGTATTTT; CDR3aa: CSARKGASGTTDTQYF
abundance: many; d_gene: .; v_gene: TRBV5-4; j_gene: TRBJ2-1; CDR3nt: TGTGCCAGCAGCTCGACTACACTATCCCACGGTGAGCAGTTCTTC; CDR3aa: CASSSTTLSHGEQFF
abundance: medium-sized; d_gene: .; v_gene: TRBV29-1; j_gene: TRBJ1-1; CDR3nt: TGCAGCGTTCGCAAACAGGGTCGGTACACTGAAGCTTTCTTT; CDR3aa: CSVRKQGRYTEAFF